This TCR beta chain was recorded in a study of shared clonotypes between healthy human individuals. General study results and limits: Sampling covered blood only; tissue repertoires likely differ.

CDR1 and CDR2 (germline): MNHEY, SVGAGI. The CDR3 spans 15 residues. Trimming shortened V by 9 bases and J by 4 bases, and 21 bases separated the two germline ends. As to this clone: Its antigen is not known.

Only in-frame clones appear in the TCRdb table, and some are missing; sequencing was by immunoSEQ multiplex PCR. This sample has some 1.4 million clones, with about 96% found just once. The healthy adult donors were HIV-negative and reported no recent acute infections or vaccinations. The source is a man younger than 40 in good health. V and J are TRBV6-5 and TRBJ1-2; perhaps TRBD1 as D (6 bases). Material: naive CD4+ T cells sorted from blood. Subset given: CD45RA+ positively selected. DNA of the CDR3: TGTGCCAGTCTTCCGGGAGGGGGGAGGGGCTATGGCTACACCTTC. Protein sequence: CASLPGGGRGYGYTF.